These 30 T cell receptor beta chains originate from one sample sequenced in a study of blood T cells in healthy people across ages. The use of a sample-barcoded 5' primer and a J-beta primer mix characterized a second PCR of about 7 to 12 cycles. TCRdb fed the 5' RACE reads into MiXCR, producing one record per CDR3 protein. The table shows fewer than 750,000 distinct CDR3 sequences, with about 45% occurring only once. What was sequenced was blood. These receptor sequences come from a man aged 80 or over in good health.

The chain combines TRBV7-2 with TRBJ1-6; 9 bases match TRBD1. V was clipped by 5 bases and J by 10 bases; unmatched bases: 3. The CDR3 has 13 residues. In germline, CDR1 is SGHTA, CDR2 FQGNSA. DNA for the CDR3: TGTGCCAGCAGCGGACAGGGGCAATCACCCCTCCACTTT. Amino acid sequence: CASSGQGQSPLHF.

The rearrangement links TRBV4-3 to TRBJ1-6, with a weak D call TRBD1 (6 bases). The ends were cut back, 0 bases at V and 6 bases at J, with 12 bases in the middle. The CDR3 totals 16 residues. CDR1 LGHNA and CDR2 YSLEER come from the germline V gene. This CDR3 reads CASSQDGTGTNSPLHF. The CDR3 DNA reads TGCGCCAGCAGCCAAGACGGTACAGGGACTAATTCACCCCTCCACTTT.

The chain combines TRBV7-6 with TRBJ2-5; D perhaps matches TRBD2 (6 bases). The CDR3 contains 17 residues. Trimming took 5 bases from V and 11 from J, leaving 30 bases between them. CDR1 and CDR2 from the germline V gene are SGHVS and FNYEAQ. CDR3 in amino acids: CASSRRASVSSYNEQYF. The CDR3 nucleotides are TGTGCCAGCAGCCGGAGGGCTAGCGTAAGCTCCTACAATGAGCAGTACTTC.

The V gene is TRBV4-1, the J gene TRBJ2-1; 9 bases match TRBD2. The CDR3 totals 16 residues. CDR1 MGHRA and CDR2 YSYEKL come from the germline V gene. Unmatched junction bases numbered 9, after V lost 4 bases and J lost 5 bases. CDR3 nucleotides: TGCGCCAGCAGCCTCCCGCGGGCGGGGGGGGACAATGAGCAGTTCTTC. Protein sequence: CASSLPRAGGDNEQFF.

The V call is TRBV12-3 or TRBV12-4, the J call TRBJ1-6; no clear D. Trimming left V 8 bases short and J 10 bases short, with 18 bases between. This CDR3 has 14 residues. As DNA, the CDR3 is TGTGCCAGCTGGATCGGGTCGTTTAACTCACCCCTCCACTTT. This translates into CASWIGSFNSPLHF.

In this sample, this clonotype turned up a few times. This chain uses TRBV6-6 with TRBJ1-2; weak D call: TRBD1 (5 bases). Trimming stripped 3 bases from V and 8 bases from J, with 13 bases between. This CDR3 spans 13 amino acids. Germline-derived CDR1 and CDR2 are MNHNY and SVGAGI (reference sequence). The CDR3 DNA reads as TGTGCCAGCAGTTATATCCAGGGAAACGGCTACACCTTC. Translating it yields CASSYIQGNGYTF.

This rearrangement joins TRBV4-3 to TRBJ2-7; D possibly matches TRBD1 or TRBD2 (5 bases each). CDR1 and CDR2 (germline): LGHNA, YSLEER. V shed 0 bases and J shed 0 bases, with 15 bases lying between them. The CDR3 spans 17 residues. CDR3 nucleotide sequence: TGCGCCAGCAGCCAAGATAATAGCGCAGGGATCTCCTACGAGCAGTACTTC. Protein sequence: CASSQDNSAGISYEQYF.

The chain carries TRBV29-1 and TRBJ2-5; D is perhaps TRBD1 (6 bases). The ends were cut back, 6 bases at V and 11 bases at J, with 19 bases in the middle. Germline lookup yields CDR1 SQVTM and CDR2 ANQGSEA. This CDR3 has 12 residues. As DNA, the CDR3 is TGCAGCGTGCGGCAGGGGAATAGGGAACAGTACTTC. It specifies CSVRQGNREQYF. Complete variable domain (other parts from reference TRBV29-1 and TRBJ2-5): SAVISQKPSRDICQRGTSLTIQCQVDSQVTMMFWYRQQPGQSLTLIATANQGSEATYESGFVIDKFPISRPNLTFSTLTVSNMSPEDSSIYLCSVRQGNREQYFGPGTRLLVL.

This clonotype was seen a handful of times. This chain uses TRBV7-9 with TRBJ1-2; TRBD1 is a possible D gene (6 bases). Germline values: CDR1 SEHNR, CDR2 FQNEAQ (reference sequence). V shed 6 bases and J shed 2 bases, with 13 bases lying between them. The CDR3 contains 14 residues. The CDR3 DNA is TGTGCCAGCAGTTCGAGGACAGTGAACTATGGCTACACCTTC. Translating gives CASSSRTVNYGYTF.

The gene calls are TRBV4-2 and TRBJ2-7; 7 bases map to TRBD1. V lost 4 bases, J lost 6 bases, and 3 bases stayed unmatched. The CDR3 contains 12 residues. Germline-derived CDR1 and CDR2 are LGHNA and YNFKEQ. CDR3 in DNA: TGTGCCAGCAGCCCCAGGGGGAGCGAGCAGTACTTC. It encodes CASSPRGSEQYF.

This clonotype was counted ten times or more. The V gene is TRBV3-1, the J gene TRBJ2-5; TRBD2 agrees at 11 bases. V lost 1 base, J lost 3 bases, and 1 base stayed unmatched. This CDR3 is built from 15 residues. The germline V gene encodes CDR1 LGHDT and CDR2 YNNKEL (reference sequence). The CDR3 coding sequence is TGTGCCAGCAGCCAAGTACTAGCGGGGGAAGAGACCCAGTACTTC. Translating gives CASSQVLAGEETQYF.

CDR3 coding DNA: TGTGCCAGCAGCGTGGGGACCGAGACAGATACGCAGTATTTT. Its protein is CASSVGTETDTQYF. The chain employs TRBV7-8 and TRBJ2-3, with D perhaps TRBD1 or TRBD2 (5 bases each). The CDR3 loop spans 14 amino acids. Germline loops: CDR1 SGHVS, CDR2 FQNEAQ. V lost 5 bases to trimming and J lost 3 bases, with 12 bases between them.

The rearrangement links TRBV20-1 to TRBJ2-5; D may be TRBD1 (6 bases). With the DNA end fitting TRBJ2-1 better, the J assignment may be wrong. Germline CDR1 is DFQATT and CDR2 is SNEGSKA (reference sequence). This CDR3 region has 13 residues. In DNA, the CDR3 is TGCAGTGCACGCCGGACAGCCCAAGAGACCCAGTTCTTC. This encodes CSARRTAQETQFF.

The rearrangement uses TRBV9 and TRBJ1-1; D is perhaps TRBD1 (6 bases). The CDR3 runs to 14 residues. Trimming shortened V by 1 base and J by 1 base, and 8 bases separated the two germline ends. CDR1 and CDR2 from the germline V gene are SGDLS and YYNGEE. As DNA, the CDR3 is TGTGCCAGCAGCGTATTACAGGGGAACACTGAAGCTTTCTTT. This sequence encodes CASSVLQGNTEAFF.

The CDR3 sequence: CASSPTGVTTEAFF. The CDR3 coding sequence is TGTGCCAGCAGTCCGACAGGGGTAACGACTGAAGCTTTCTTT. This chain links TRBV27 with TRBJ1-1; 8 nucleotides match TRBD1. CDR1 MNHEY and CDR2 SMNVEV come from the germline V gene (reference sequence). CDR3 length equals 14 residues. After removal of 5 bases from V and 5 bases from J, the junction contained 7 bases not matched to a gene.

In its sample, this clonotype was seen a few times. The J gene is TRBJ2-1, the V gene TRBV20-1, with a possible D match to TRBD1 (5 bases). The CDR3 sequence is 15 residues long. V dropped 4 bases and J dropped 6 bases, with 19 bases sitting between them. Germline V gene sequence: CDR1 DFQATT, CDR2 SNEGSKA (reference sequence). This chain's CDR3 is CSAKTVTLGVNEQFF. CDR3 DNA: TGCAGTGCTAAGACAGTAACCCTTGGCGTCAATGAGCAGTTCTTC.

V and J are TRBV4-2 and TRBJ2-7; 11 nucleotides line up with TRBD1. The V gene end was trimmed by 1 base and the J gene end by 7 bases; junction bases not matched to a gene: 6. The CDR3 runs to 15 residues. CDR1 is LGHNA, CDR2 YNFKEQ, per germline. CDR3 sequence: CASSQAGDRGYEQYF. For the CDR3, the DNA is TGTGCCAGCAGCCAAGCCGGGGACAGGGGGTATGAGCAGTACTTC.

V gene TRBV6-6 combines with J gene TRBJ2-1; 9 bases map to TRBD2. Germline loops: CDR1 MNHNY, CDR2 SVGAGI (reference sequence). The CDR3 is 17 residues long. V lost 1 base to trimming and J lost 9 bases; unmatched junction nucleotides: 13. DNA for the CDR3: TGTGCCAGCAGTTACTTCGGGACTAGCTCGAGTGGGAGTGAGCAGTTCTTC. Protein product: CASSYFGTSSSGSEQFF.

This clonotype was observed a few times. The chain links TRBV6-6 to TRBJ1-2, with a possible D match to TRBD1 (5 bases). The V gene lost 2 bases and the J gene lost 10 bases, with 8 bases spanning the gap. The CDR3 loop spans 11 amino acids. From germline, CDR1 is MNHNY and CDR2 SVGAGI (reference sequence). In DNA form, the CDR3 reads TGTGCCAGCAGTTACGACAGCTACTACACCTTC. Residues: CASSYDSYYTF.

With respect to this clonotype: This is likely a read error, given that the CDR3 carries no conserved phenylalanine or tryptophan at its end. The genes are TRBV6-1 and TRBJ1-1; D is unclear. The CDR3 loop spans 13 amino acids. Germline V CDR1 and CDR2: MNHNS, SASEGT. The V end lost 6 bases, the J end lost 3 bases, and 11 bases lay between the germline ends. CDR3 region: CASRISGDTEAFL. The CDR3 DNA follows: TGTGCCAGCAGAATAAGCGGGGACACTGAAGCTTTCTTG.

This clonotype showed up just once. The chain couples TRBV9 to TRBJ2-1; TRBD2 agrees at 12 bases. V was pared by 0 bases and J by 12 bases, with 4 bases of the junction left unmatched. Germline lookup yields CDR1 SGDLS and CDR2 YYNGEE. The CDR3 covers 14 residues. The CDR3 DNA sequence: TGTGCCAGCAGCGTAGAGGCTAGCGGGAGGGTGCAGTTCTTC. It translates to CASSVEASGRVQFF.

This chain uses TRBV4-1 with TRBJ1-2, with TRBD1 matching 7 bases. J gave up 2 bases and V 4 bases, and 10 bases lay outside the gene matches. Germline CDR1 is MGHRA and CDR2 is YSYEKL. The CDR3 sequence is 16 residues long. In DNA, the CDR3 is TGCGCCAGCAGCCCTATGCTGGGACAGCGAAACTATGGCTACACCTTC. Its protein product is CASSPMLGQRNYGYTF.

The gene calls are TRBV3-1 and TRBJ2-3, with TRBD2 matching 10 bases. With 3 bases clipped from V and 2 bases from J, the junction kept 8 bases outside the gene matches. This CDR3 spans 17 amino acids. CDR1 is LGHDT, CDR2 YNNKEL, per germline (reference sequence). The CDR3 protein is CASSQILAGSSTDTQYF. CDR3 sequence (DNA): TGTGCCAGCAGCCAGATACTAGCGGGGAGTTCCACAGATACGCAGTATTTT.

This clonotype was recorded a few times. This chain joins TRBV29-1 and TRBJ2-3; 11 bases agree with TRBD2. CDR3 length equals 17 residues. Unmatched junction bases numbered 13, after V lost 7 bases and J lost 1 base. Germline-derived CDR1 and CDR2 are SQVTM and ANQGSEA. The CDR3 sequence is CSAGTPKLAGGTDTQYF. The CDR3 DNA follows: TGCAGCGCCGGGACCCCGAAACTAGCGGGGGGCACAGATACGCAGTATTTT.

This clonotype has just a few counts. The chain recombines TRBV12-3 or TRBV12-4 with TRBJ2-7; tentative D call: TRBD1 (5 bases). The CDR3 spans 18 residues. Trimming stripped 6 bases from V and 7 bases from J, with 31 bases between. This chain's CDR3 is CASSPDLSLDIIRTEQYF. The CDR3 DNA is TGTGCCAGCAGCCCCGACTTATCTTTGGACATCATACGTACAGAGCAGTACTTC.

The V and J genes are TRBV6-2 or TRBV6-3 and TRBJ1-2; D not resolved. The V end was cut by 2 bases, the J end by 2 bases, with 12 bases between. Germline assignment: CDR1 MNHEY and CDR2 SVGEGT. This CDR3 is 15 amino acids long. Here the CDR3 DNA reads TGTGCCAGCAGTTACGACCAATCCGTCAACTATGGCTACACCTTC. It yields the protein CASSYDQSVNYGYTF.

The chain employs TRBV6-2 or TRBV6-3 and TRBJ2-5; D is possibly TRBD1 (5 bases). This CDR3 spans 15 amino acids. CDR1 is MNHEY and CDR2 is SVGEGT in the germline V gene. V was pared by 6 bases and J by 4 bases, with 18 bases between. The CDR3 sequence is CASSHGHSVTETQYF. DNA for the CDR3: TGTGCCAGCAGCCACGGACACTCCGTGACAGAGACCCAGTACTTC.

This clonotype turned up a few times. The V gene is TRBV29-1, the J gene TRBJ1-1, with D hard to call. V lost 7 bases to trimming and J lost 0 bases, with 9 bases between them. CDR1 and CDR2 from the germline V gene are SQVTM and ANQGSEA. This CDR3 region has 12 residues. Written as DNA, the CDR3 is TGCAGCGCCCGCCCCCTGAACACTGAAGCTTTCTTT. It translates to CSARPLNTEAFF. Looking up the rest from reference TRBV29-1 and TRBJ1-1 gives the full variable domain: SAVISQKPSRDICQRGTSLTIQCQVDSQVTMMFWYRQQPGQSLTLIATANQGSEATYESGFVIDKFPISRPNLTFSTLTVSNMSPEDSSIYLCSARPLNTEAFFGQGTRLTVV.

CDR3 in DNA: TGTGCCAGCAGCCCGGACAGGGTTTACACTGAAGCTTTCTTT. Protein product: CASSPDRVYTEAFF. The V and J genes are TRBV11-2 and TRBJ1-1; 8 nucleotides match TRBD1. This CDR3 contains 14 residues. V gave up 5 bases and J gave up 3 bases; unmatched junction bases: 5. The germline V gene encodes CDR1 SGHAT and CDR2 FQNNGV.

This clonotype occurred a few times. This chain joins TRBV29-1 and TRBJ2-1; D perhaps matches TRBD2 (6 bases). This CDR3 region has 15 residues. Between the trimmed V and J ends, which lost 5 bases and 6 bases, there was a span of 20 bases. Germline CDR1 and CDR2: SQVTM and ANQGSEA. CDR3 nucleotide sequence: TGCAGCGTTAGATCGGGGCGGGGTGGTAGCAATGAGCAGTTCTTC. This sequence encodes CSVRSGRGGSNEQFF.